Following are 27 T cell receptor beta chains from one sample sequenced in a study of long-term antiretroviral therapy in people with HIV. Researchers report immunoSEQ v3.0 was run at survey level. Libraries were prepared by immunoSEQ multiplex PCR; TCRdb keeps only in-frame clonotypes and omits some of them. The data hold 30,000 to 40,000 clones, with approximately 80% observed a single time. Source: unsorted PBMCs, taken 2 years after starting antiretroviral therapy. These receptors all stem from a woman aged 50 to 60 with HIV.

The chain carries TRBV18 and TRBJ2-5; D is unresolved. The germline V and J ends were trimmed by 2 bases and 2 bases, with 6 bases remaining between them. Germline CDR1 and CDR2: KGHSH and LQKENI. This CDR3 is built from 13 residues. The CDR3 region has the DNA TGTGCCAGCTCACCAGCCGAGCAAGAGACCCAGTACTTC. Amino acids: CASSPAEQETQYF.

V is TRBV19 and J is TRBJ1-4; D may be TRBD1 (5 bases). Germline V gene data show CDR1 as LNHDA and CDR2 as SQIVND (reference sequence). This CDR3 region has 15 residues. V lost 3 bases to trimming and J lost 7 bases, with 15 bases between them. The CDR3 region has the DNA TGTGCCAGTAGTATCCCGGGACGCAAGGGTGAAAAACTGTTTTTT. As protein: CASSIPGRKGEKLFF.

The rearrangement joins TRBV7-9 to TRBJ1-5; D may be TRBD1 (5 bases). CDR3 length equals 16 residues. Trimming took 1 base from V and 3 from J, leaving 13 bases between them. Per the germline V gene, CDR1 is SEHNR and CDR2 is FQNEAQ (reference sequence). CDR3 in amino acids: CASSLGGTATNQPQHF. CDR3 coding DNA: TGTGCCAGCAGCTTAGGAGGGACTGCCACCAATCAGCCCCAGCATTTT.

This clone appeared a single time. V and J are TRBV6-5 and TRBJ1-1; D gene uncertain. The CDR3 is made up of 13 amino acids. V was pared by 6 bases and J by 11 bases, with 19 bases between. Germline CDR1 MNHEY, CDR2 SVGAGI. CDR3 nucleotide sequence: TGTGCCAGCAGCCCTGGTCGACTGGGGAGGGCTTTCTTT. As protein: CASSPGRLGRAFF.

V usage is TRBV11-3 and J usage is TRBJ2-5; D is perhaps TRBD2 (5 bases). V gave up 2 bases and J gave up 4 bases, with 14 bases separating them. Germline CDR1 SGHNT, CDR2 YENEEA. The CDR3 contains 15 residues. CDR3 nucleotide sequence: TGTGCCAGCAGCTTATCTGGCGGGCGGGTAGAGACCCAGTACTTC. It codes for CASSLSGGRVETQYF.

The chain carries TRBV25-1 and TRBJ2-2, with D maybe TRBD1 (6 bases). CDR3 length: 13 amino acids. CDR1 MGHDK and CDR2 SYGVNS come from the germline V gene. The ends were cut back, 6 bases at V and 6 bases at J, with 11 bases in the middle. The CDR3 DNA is TGTGCCAGCAGCAGAGGGGGTGCCGGGGAGCTGTTTTTT. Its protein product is CASSRGGAGELFF.

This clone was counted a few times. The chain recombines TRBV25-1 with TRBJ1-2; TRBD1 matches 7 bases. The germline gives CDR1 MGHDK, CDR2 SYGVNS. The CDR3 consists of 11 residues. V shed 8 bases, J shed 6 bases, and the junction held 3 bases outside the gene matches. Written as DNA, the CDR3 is TGTGCCAGCTCTCAGGGGGATGGCTACACCTTC. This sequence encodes CASSQGDGYTF.

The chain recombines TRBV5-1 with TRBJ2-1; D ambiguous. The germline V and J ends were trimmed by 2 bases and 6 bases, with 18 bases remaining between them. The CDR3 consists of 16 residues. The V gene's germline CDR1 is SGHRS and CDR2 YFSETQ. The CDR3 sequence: CASSLDARSPPNEQFF. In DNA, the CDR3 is TGCGCCAGCAGCTTAGATGCGAGGTCCCCACCCAATGAGCAGTTCTTC.

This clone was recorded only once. CDR3 DNA: TGCAGCGTTGAGAGGGACAGGAACACTGAAGCTTTCTTT. This encodes CSVERDRNTEAFF. The chain combines TRBV29-1 with TRBJ1-1; 7 bases match TRBD1. V shed 3 bases and J 1 base; nucleotides not matched to a gene: 2. This CDR3 is built from 13 residues. The germline CDR1 and CDR2 sequences are SQVTM and ANQGSEA.

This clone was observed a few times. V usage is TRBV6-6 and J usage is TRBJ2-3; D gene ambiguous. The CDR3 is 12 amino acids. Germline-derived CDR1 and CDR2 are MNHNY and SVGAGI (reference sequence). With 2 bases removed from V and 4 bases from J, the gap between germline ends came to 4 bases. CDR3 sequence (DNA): TGTGCCAGCAGTTACGCGGCAGATACGCAGTATTTT. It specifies CASSYAADTQYF.

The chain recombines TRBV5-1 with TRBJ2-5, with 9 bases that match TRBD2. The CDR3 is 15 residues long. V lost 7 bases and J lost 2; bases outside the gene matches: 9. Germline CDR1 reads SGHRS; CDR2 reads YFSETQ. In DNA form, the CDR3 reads TGCGCCAGCGCGGTAAGCGGGGGGATTCAAGAGACCCAGTACTTC. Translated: CASAVSGGIQETQYF.

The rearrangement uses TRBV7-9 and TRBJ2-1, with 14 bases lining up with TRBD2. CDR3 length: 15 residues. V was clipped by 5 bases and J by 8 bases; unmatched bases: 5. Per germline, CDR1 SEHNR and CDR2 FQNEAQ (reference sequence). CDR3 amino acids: CASSPGTSGGDEQFF. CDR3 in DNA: TGTGCCAGCAGCCCTGGGACTAGCGGGGGCGATGAGCAGTTCTTC.

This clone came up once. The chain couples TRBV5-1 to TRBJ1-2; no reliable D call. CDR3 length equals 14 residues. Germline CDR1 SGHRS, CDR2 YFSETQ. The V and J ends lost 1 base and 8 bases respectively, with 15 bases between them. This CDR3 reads CASSLRSVYEGYTF. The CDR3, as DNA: TGCGCCAGCAGCTTGCGGTCCGTATATGAGGGCTACACCTTC. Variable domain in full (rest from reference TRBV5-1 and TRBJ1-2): KAGVTQTPRYLIKTRGQQVTLSCSPISGHRSVSWYQQTPGQGLQFLFEYFSETQRNKGNFPGRFSGRQFSNSRSEMNVSTLELGDSALYLCASSLRSVYEGYTFGSGTRLTVV.

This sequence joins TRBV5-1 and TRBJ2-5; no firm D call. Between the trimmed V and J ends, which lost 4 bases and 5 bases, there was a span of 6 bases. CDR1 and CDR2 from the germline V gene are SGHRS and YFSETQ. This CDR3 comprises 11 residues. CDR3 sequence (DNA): TGCGCCAGCAGCATAGGGGAGACCCAGTACTTC. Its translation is CASSIGETQYF.

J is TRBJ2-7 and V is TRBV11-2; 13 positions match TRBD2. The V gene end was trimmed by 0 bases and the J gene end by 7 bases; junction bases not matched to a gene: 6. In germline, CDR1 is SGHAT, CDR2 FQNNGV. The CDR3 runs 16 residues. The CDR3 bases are TGTGCCAGCAGCTTAGATCCACTAGCGGGGGGGAGAGAGCAGTACTTC. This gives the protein CASSLDPLAGGREQYF.

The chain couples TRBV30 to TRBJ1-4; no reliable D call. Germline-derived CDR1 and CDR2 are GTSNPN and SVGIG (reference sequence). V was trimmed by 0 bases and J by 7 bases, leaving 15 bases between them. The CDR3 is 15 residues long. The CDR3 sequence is CAWSVQRVGGEKLFF. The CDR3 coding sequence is TGTGCCTGGAGTGTACAGAGGGTAGGTGGTGAAAAACTGTTTTTT.

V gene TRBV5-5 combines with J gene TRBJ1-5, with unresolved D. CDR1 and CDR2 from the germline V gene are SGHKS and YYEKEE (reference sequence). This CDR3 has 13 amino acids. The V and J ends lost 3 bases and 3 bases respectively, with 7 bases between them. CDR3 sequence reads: CASSWGTNQPQHF. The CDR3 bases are TGTGCCAGCAGCTGGGGAACCAATCAGCCCCAGCATTTT.

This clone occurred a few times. The CDR3 DNA reads TGTGCCAGCAGTTCGGCGGGTTTCAATGGAAACACCATATATTTT. This translates into CASSSAGFNGNTIYF. The chain joins TRBV6-5 to TRBJ1-3; no reliable D call. The CDR3 contains 15 residues. V lost 4 bases and J lost 3, with 13 bases in between. The germline V gene encodes CDR1 MNHEY and CDR2 SVGAGI.

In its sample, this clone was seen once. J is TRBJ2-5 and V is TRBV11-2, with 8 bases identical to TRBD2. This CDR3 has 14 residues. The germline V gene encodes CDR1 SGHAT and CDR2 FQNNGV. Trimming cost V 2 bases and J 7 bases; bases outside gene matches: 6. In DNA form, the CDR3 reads TGTGCCAGCAGCTTATCGGGAGGGAGGGGGACCCAGTACTTC. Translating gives CASSLSGGRGTQYF.

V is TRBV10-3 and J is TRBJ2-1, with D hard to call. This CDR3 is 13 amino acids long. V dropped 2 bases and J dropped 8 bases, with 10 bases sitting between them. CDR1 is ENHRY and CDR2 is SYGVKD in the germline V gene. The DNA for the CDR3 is TGTGCCATCAGTGAGGGAAGGTTACATGAGCAGTTCTTC. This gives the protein CAISEGRLHEQFF.

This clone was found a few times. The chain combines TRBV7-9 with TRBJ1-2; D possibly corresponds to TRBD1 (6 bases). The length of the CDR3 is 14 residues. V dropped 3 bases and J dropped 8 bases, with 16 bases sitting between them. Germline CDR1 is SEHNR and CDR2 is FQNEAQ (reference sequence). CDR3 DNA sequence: TGTGCCAGCAGCTTTCCTCCGGGGGCAAGCGGCTACACCTTC. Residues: CASSFPPGASGYTF.

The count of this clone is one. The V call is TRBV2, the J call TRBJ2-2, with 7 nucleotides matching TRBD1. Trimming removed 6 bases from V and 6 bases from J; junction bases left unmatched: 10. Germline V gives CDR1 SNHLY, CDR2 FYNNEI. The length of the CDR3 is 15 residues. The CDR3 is CASRRQGSSSGELFF. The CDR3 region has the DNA TGTGCCAGCAGGCGACAGGGTAGTTCATCCGGGGAGCTGTTTTTT.

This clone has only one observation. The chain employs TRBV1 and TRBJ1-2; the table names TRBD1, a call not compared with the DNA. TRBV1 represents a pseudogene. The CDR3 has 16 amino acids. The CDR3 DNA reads TGCACCAGCAGCCGCCGACAGGGGATAGCGGATGATGGCTACACCTTC. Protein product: CTSSRRQGIADDGYTF.

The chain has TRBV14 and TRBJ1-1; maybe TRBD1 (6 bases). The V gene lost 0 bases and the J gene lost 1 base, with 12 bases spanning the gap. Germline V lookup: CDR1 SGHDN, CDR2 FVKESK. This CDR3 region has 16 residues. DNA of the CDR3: TGTGCCAGCAGCCAAGATTTTGTCAGGGGGAACACTGAAGCTTTCTTT. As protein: CASSQDFVRGNTEAFF. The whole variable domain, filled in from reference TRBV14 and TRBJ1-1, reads EAGVTQFPSHSVIEKGQTVTLRCDPISGHDNLYWYRRVMGKEIKFLLHFVKESKQDESGMPNNRFLAERTGGTYSTLKVQPAELEDSGVYFCASSQDFVRGNTEAFFGQGTRLTVV.

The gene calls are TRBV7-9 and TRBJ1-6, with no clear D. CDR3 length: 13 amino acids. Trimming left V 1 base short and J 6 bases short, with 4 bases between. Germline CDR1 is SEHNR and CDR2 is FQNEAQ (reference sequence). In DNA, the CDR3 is TGTGCCAGCAGCTTAGGCCCTAATTCACCCCTCCACTTT. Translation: CASSLGPNSPLHF.

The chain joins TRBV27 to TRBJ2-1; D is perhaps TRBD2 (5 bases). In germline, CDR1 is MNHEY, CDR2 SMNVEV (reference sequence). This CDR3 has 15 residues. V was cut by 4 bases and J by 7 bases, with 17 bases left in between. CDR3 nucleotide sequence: TGTGCCAGCAGTTCCCCGATGCGGGCCATTAATGAGCAGTTCTTC. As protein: CASSSPMRAINEQFF.

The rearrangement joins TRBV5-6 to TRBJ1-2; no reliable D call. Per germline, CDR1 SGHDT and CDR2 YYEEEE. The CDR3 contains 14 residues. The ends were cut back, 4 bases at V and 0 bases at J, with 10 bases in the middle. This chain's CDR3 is CASSPDGANYGYTF. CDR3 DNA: TGTGCCAGCAGCCCTGACGGAGCTAACTATGGCTACACCTTC.